This T cell receptor beta chain was sequenced during a study of T cell repertoires in cytomegalovirus infection. Germline V gene sequence: CDR1 SQVTM, CDR2 ANQGSEA. Trimming stripped 0 bases from V and 0 bases from J, with 9 bases between. The CDR3 sequence is 15 residues long. This clonotype was seen at least ten times. Its antigen is as yet unknown. TCRdb analysed the reads with MiXCR anew, one entry per CDR3 protein. The sample records 370,000 or so distinct CDR3 sequences, about 35% being singletons. The source is a human donor in good health (CMV status not recorded). Some clones in this sample may be carry-over from other donors' samples. The specimen was cultured PBMCs, collected from culture after CMV antigen stimulation. The chain combines TRBV29-1 with TRBJ2-1; maybe TRBD1 (6 bases). DNA for the CDR3: TGCAGCGTTGAAGAGGGGGCCCCCTCCTACAATGAGCAGTTCTTC. The encoded protein is CSVEEGAPSYNEQFF.